This is a list of T cell receptor beta chains from one sample in a study of beta chain features in type 1 diabetes. Libraries were prepared by immunoSEQ multiplex PCR; TCRdb keeps only in-frame clonotypes and omits some of them. In the table there are about 660,000 clones, more than 12% of which are singletons. Sample: naive CD4+ T cells from blood. The origin of the receptors is a man between 18 and 35 years old with type 1 diabetes. Both conserved end residues are part of each CDR3. The order of the fields is J gene, D gene, clone size, V gene, CDR3 DNA, CDR3 protein. The D gene is left open where the match is weak. Clone size is stated in some rows and not others, as once, few, many or a class when expanded.

j_call: TRBJ2-1
d_call: TRBD2
clone_size: few
v_call: TRBV9
cdr3_nt: TGTGCCAGCAGCGTAGCTTCGGCGGGAGCCTACAATGAGCAGTTCTTC
cdr3_aa: CASSVASAGAYNEQFF

j_call: TRBJ2-7
d_call: NA
clone_size: NA
v_call: TRBV30
cdr3_nt: TGTGCCTGGAGTGCAGACAGATACTACGAGCAGTACTTC
cdr3_aa: CAWSADRYYEQYF

j_call: TRBJ2-7
d_call: NA
clone_size: NA
v_call: TRBV5-1
cdr3_nt: TGCGCCAGCAGCGTGGGGCCAGCAGGGGAAGGCGAGCAGTACTTC
cdr3_aa: CASSVGPAGEGEQYF

j_call: TRBJ2-2
d_call: NA
clone_size: NA
v_call: TRBV5-1
cdr3_nt: TGCGCCAGCAGCTTGGAAAGCGGGTTGAACACCGGGGAGCTGTTTTTT
cdr3_aa: CASSLESGLNTGELFF

j_call: TRBJ1-1
d_call: NA
clone_size: once
v_call: TRBV7-2
cdr3_nt: TGTGCCAGCAGAAACAGGGTAACGAACACTGAAGCTTTCTTT
cdr3_aa: CASRNRVTNTEAFF

j_call: TRBJ1-2
d_call: NA
clone_size: NA
v_call: TRBV29-1
cdr3_nt: TGCAGCGTCGATAAAGGGGGATTTTATGGCTACACCTTC
cdr3_aa: CSVDKGGFYGYTF

j_call: TRBJ2-2
d_call: NA
clone_size: NA
v_call: TRBV28
cdr3_nt: TGTGCCAGCAGTACAGTGGCCACCGGGGAGCTGTTTTTT
cdr3_aa: CASSTVATGELFF

j_call: TRBJ1-5
d_call: NA
clone_size: few
v_call: TRBV10-3
cdr3_nt: TGTGCCATCAGTGCCAGGGAGGGCAATCAGCCCCAGCATTTT
cdr3_aa: CAISAREGNQPQHF

j_call: TRBJ2-3
d_call: NA
clone_size: few
v_call: TRBV6-5
cdr3_nt: TGTGCCAGCAGTGAAAAGGGAGGCACAGATACGCAGTATTTT
cdr3_aa: CASSEKGGTDTQYF

j_call: TRBJ2-1
d_call: TRBD1
clone_size: NA
v_call: TRBV30
cdr3_nt: TGTGCCTGGAGTGTATCGCAGGGGGTCAATGAGCAGTTCTTC
cdr3_aa: CAWSVSQGVNEQFF

j_call: TRBJ2-1
d_call: NA
clone_size: NA
v_call: TRBV4-3
cdr3_nt: TGCGCCAGCAGCTTGGCCCCCGGGGAGCAGTTCTTC
cdr3_aa: CASSLAPGEQFF

j_call: TRBJ1-1
d_call: NA
clone_size: NA
v_call: TRBV18
cdr3_nt: TGTGCCAGCTCACCACCGCAGGCAGGCACTGAAGCTTTCTTT
cdr3_aa: CASSPPQAGTEAFF

j_call: TRBJ1-2
d_call: NA
clone_size: NA
v_call: TRBV19
cdr3_nt: TGTGCCAGTAGTATAGAAGGGGGTCTCAACTATGGCTACACCTTC
cdr3_aa: CASSIEGGLNYGYTF

j_call: TRBJ2-5
d_call: TRBD2
clone_size: NA
v_call: TRBV29-1
cdr3_nt: TGCAGCGCCGCAAGCGGGAGAGCAGAGACCCAGTACTTC
cdr3_aa: CSAASGRAETQYF

j_call: TRBJ2-5
d_call: NA
clone_size: few
v_call: TRBV11-2
cdr3_nt: TGTGCCAGCAGCCACTCCTGGACTGCGATCCAAGAGACCCAGTACTTC
cdr3_aa: CASSHSWTAIQETQYF

j_call: TRBJ1-6
d_call: NA
clone_size: NA
v_call: TRBV7-2
cdr3_nt: TGTGCCAGCAGCCTCCGACCTTCACCCCTCCACTTT
cdr3_aa: CASSLRPSPLHF

j_call: TRBJ1-4
d_call: NA
clone_size: few
v_call: TRBV5-4
cdr3_nt: TGCGCCAGCAGCCCTCGGGAGGGCGTGGTTGAAAAACTGTTTTTT
cdr3_aa: CASSPREGVVEKLFF

j_call: TRBJ2-7
d_call: NA
clone_size: few
v_call: TRBV20-1
cdr3_nt: TGCAGTGCCACCGACCCCGTCGAGCAGTACTTC
cdr3_aa: CSATDPVEQYF

j_call: TRBJ2-7
d_call: TRBD1
clone_size: NA
v_call: TRBV7-2
cdr3_nt: TGTGCCAGCAGCTTAGTACAGGGGGCCTACGAGCAGTACTTC
cdr3_aa: CASSLVQGAYEQYF

j_call: TRBJ2-1
d_call: NA
clone_size: few
v_call: TRBV30
cdr3_nt: TGTGCCTGGAGTCCACTACTTGTTACCGGGAGAGGGTTCTTC
cdr3_aa: CAWSPLLVTGRGFF

j_call: TRBJ2-3
d_call: NA
clone_size: NA
v_call: TRBV9
cdr3_nt: TGTGCCAGCAGCGCGAGCCTATCCCCCGCTACAGATACGCAGTATTTT
cdr3_aa: CASSASLSPATDTQYF

j_call: TRBJ2-7
d_call: NA
clone_size: few
v_call: TRBV7-2
cdr3_nt: TGTGCCAGCAGCTCCAATCAGGGGCTCTACGAGCAGTACTTC
cdr3_aa: CASSSNQGLYEQYF

j_call: TRBJ1-2
d_call: NA
clone_size: few
v_call: TRBV30
cdr3_nt: TGTGCCTGGAGTCCCCAGGGATATGGCTACACCTTC
cdr3_aa: CAWSPQGYGYTF

j_call: TRBJ2-5
d_call: TRBD1
clone_size: few
v_call: TRBV2
cdr3_nt: TGTGCCAGCAGGGGGGACAGCCACCGGGGGACCCAGTACTTC
cdr3_aa: CASRGDSHRGTQYF

j_call: TRBJ2-1
d_call: NA
clone_size: NA
v_call: TRBV4-1
cdr3_nt: TGCGCCAGCAGCCTCCTGGGGGGTAATGAGCAGTTCTTC
cdr3_aa: CASSLLGGNEQFF

j_call: TRBJ1-1
d_call: NA
clone_size: few
v_call: TRBV28
cdr3_nt: TGTGCCAGCATCCTCGGAGGGGAGGCTGAAGCTTTCTTT
cdr3_aa: CASILGGEAEAFF

j_call: TRBJ2-7
d_call: NA
clone_size: NA
v_call: TRBV27
cdr3_nt: TGTGCCAGCAGCTTCTCCAGGATGACCTACGAGCAGTACTTC
cdr3_aa: CASSFSRMTYEQYF

j_call: TRBJ2-1
d_call: NA
clone_size: few
v_call: TRBV18
cdr3_nt: TGTGCCAGCTCACCACCTCAGCCAGGGGACAATGAGCAGTTCTTC
cdr3_aa: CASSPPQPGDNEQFF

j_call: TRBJ2-2
d_call: TRBD2
clone_size: NA
v_call: TRBV4-2
cdr3_nt: TGTGCCAGCAGCCAAGACGGACTAGCGACTAACACCGGGGAGCTGTTTTTT
cdr3_aa: CASSQDGLATNTGELFF

j_call: TRBJ2-7
d_call: NA
clone_size: few
v_call: TRBV5-1
cdr3_nt: TGCGCCAGCAGCACGGGACCTTACGAGCAGTACTTC
cdr3_aa: CASSTGPYEQYF

j_call: TRBJ1-1
d_call: TRBD1
clone_size: NA
v_call: TRBV6-5
cdr3_nt: TGTGCCAGCAGTTGGGACAGGAACACTGAAGCTTTCTTT
cdr3_aa: CASSWDRNTEAFF

j_call: TRBJ2-3
d_call: NA
clone_size: NA
v_call: TRBV9
cdr3_nt: TGTGCCAGCAAGGAGGGGCTAGACGCAGATACGCAGTATTTT
cdr3_aa: CASKEGLDADTQYF

j_call: TRBJ1-2
d_call: NA
clone_size: NA
v_call: TRBV30
cdr3_nt: TGTGCCTGGAGTGTAGCGGTAGGGGACACCTTC
cdr3_aa: CAWSVAVGDTF

j_call: TRBJ1-2
d_call: TRBD1
clone_size: few
v_call: TRBV7-9
cdr3_nt: TGTGCCAGCAGCGAAGGGACAGGGGGAGGCTACACCTTC
cdr3_aa: CASSEGTGGGYTF

j_call: TRBJ2-2
d_call: NA
clone_size: few
v_call: TRBV2
cdr3_nt: TGTGCCAGCAGGCAAAACACCGGGGAGCTGTTTTTT
cdr3_aa: CASRQNTGELFF

j_call: TRBJ2-6
d_call: NA
clone_size: NA
v_call: TRBV5-1
cdr3_nt: TGCGCCAGCAGCCCGGGAGCAAGTGGGGCCAACGTCCTGACTTTC
cdr3_aa: CASSPGASGANVLTF

j_call: TRBJ1-1
d_call: NA
clone_size: NA
v_call: TRBV18
cdr3_nt: TGTGCCAGCTCACCACCGGGAGGAATGAACACTGAAGCTTTCTTT
cdr3_aa: CASSPPGGMNTEAFF

j_call: TRBJ2-4
d_call: TRBD1
clone_size: NA
v_call: TRBV6-1
cdr3_nt: TGTGCCAGCAGTGCACCGAGACAGGGGGTGCAGGGAAACATTCAGTACTTC
cdr3_aa: CASSAPRQGVQGNIQYF

j_call: TRBJ2-5
d_call: TRBD1
clone_size: NA
v_call: TRBV6-5
cdr3_nt: TGTGCCAGCAGTTACGACAGGGAACAGACCCAGTACTTC
cdr3_aa: CASSYDREQTQYF

j_call: TRBJ2-3
d_call: TRBD1
clone_size: NA
v_call: TRBV5-6
cdr3_nt: TGTGCCAGCAGCAGAGCCGGGACAGGGGGGACAGATACGCAGTATTTT
cdr3_aa: CASSRAGTGGTDTQYF

j_call: TRBJ2-3
d_call: TRBD2
clone_size: NA
v_call: TRBV6-5
cdr3_nt: TGTGCCAGCAGTTACAAAGCGGGGGCACCAGATACGCAGTATTTT
cdr3_aa: CASSYKAGAPDTQYF

j_call: TRBJ2-1
d_call: TRBD1
clone_size: few
v_call: TRBV4-3
cdr3_nt: TGCGCCAGCAGCCACCACCGGGACAGGGGGCTAAATGAGCAGTTCTTC
cdr3_aa: CASSHHRDRGLNEQFF

j_call: TRBJ2-5
d_call: NA
clone_size: NA
v_call: TRBV11-2
cdr3_nt: TGTGCCAGCAGTGCGGTTGAGACCCAGTACTTC
cdr3_aa: CASSAVETQYF

j_call: TRBJ1-4
d_call: TRBD1
clone_size: NA
v_call: TRBV15
cdr3_nt: TGTGCCACCAGCAGAACGAACAGGGGAGAAAAACTGTTTTTT
cdr3_aa: CATSRTNRGEKLFF

j_call: TRBJ1-5
d_call: TRBD1
clone_size: NA
v_call: TRBV28
cdr3_nt: TGTGCCAGCAGTTCCGGGACAGACGTTTATAGCAATCAGCCCCAGCATTTT
cdr3_aa: CASSSGTDVYSNQPQHF

j_call: TRBJ2-3
d_call: NA
clone_size: few
v_call: TRBV30
cdr3_nt: TGTGCCTGGGCGAGGGGGATGGCAGATACGCAGTATTTT
cdr3_aa: CAWARGMADTQYF

j_call: TRBJ2-7
d_call: NA
clone_size: few
v_call: TRBV29-1
cdr3_nt: TGCAGCGTTGTTTTTTGGACAGCCCGTCAAAGCTCCTACGAGCAGTACTTC
cdr3_aa: CSVVFWTARQSSYEQYF

j_call: TRBJ2-7
d_call: NA
clone_size: NA
v_call: TRBV7-2
cdr3_nt: TGTGCCAGCATCGAGACAGAATTATTCTCCTACGAGCAGTACTTC
cdr3_aa: CASIETELFSYEQYF

j_call: TRBJ2-1
d_call: TRBD2
clone_size: NA
v_call: TRBV7-6
cdr3_nt: TGTGCCAGCAGCTTAGTGGCTAGCGGGAGCAGGGTGTACAATGAGCAGTTCTTC
cdr3_aa: CASSLVASGSRVYNEQFF

j_call: TRBJ1-1
d_call: NA
clone_size: few
v_call: TRBV25-1
cdr3_nt: TGTGCCAGCAGTGATACCAACTCAGGGAACACTGAAGCTTTCTTT
cdr3_aa: CASSDTNSGNTEAFF

j_call: TRBJ1-3
d_call: NA
clone_size: few
v_call: TRBV9
cdr3_nt: TGTGCCAGCAGCGCGGGCCCCGGAAACACCATATATTTT
cdr3_aa: CASSAGPGNTIYF

j_call: TRBJ2-1
d_call: TRBD1
clone_size: few
v_call: TRBV6-5
cdr3_nt: TGTGCCAGCAGTGGACCGGGACAGGGGTTTAATGAGCAGTTCTTC
cdr3_aa: CASSGPGQGFNEQFF

j_call: TRBJ2-2
d_call: NA
clone_size: NA
v_call: TRBV7-9
cdr3_nt: TGTGCCAGCAGCTCTCTGGTTTCAGTTACCGGGGAGCTGTTTTTT
cdr3_aa: CASSSLVSVTGELFF

j_call: TRBJ2-5
d_call: TRBD2
clone_size: few
v_call: TRBV29-1
cdr3_nt: TGCAGCGTTTTTCTGACGGGAGGGGAGACCCAGTACTTC
cdr3_aa: CSVFLTGGETQYF

j_call: TRBJ1-2
d_call: NA
clone_size: few
v_call: TRBV7-9
cdr3_nt: TGTGCCAGCAGCTTAGATTCGAGCTATGGCTACACCTTC
cdr3_aa: CASSLDSSYGYTF

j_call: TRBJ1-2
d_call: NA
clone_size: few
v_call: TRBV29-1
cdr3_nt: TGCAGCGTTGCGAAACAGGACTATGGCTACACCTTC
cdr3_aa: CSVAKQDYGYTF

j_call: TRBJ2-7
d_call: NA
clone_size: NA
v_call: TRBV25-1
cdr3_nt: TGTGCCAGCAGTGAATATTTCGGGTACGAGCAGTACTTC
cdr3_aa: CASSEYFGYEQYF

j_call: TRBJ2-1
d_call: TRBD1
clone_size: NA
v_call: TRBV4-3
cdr3_nt: TGCGCCAGCAGCCTGGACAGGCTCTCCTACAATGAGCAGTTCTTC
cdr3_aa: CASSLDRLSYNEQFF